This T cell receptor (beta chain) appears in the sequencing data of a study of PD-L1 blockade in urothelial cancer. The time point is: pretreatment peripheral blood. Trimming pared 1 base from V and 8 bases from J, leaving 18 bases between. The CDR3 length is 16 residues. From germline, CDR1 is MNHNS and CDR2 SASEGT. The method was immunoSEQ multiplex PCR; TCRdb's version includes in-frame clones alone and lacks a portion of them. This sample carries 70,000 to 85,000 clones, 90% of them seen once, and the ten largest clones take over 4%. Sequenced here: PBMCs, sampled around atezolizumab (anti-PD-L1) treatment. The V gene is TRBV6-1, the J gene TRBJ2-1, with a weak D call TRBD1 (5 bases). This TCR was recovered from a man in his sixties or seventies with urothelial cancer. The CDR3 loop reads CASSEVGRVGNDEQFF. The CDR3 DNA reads TGTGCCAGCAGTGAAGTCGGCAGGGTAGGAAATGATGAGCAGTTCTTC.